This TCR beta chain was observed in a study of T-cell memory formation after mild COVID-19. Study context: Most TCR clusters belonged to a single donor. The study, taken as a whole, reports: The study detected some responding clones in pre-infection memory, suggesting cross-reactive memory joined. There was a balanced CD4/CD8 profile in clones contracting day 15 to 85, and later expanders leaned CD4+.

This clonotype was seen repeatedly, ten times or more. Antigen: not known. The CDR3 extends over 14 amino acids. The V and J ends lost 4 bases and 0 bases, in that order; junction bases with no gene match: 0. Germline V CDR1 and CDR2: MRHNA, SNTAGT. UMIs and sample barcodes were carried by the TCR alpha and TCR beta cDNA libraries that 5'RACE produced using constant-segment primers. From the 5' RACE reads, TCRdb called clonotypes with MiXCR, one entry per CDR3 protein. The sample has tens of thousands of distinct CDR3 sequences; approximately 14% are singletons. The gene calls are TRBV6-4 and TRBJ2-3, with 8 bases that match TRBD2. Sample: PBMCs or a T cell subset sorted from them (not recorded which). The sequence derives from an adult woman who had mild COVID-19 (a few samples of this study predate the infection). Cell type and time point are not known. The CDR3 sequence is CASSASGSTDTQYF. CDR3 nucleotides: TGTGCCAGCAGTGCTAGCGGGAGCACAGATACGCAGTATTTT.